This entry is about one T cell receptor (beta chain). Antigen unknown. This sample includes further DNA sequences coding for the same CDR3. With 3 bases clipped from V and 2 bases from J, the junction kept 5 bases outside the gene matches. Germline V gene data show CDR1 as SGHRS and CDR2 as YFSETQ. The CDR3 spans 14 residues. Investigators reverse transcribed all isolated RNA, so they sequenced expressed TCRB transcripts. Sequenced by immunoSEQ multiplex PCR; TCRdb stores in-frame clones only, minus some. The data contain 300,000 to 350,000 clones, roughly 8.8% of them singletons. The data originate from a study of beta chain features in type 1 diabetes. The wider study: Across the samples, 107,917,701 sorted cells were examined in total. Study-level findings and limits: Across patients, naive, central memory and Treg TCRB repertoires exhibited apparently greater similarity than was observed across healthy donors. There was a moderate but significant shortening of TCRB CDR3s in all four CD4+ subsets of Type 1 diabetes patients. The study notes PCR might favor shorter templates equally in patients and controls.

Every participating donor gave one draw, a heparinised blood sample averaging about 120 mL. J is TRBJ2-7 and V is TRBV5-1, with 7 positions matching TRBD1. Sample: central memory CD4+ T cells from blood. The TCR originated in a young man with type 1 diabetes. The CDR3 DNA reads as TGCGCCAGCAGCTCAAGGGACAGAGCCTACGAGCAGTACTTC. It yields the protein CASSSRDRAYEQYF.